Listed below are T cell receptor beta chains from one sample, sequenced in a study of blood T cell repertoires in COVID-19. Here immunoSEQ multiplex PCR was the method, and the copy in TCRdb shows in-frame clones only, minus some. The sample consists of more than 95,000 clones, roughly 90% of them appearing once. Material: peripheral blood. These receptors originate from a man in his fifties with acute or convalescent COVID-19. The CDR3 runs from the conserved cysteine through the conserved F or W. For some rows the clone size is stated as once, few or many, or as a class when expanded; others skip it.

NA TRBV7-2 CASSPDTGWGYTF
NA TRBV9 CASSVGQGSSNQPQHF
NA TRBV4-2 CASSQTTGGASEQYF
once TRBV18 CASSPYAPGGRATDTQYF
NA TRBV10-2 CASSAPPRDRSPPSYSPLHF
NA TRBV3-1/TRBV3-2 CASSPGTSGKRGGELFF
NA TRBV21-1 CASPGQGESSSGELFF
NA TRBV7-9 CASSPLKAGGPRGEQFF
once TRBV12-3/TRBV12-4 CASFGQGSEKLFF
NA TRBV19 CASTLETGVHSGANVLTF
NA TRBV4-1 CASSQDGGRDEQFF
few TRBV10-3 CAIRQGVFTEQYF
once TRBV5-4 CASSLAGQGEQYF
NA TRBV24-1 CATTRRGRTTNEKLFF
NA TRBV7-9 CASSAMGLYSNTEAFF
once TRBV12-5 CASGKGLAGGNTQYF
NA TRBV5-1 CASSLGLAGELYF
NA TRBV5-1 CASSLGLAGQETQYF
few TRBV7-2 CASSLDGSSYEQYF
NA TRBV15 CATSRLGQGYEQYF
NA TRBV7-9 CASSPTGGPYEQYF